The 19 T cell receptor beta chains reported below all come from one sample, sequenced in a study of cytomegalovirus exposure and HLA in healthy donors. 13 Jbeta primers and 60 Vbeta primers were used for the PCR. Clones were read by immunoSEQ multiplex PCR, and TCRdb kept only the in-frame ones, dropping some. The sample lists over 100,000 clones; roughly 70% were seen once. Specimen: PBMCs. The receptors here all came from a man younger than 45 in good health and CMV-seropositive.

The rearrangement uses TRBV4-1 and TRBJ1-2; D is unresolved. In germline, CDR1 is MGHRA, CDR2 YSYEKL. V was clipped by 0 bases and J by 5 bases, with 13 bases between them. The CDR3 loop spans 15 amino acids. CDR3 coding DNA: TGCGCCAGCAGCCAAGAGATGCGGCGGAATTATGGCTACACCTTC. Encoded protein: CASSQEMRRNYGYTF.

The chain links TRBV30 to TRBJ2-7; 10 bases agree with TRBD2. In germline, CDR1 is GTSNPN, CDR2 SVGIG (reference sequence). This CDR3 is 15 amino acids long. V lost 4 bases to trimming and J lost 6 bases; unmatched junction nucleotides: 12. CDR3 nucleotide sequence: TGTGCCTGGAACTCCCTCTGGGCTAGCGGGAGCGAGCAGTACGTC. It specifies CAWNSLWASGSEQYV.

The chain joins TRBV30 to TRBJ2-3, with D unclear. The CDR3 has 19 residues. Deletions cut 3 bases from V and 2 bases from J, with 27 bases between. Germline V CDR1 and CDR2: GTSNPN, SVGIG (reference sequence). The CDR3 coding sequence is TGTGCCTGGAGCCCTATTTTTAGCTTTTCCCGTACCTTCACAGATACGCAGTATTTT. Protein: CAWSPIFSFSRTFTDTQYF.

This clone was detected once. V gene TRBV7-2 combines with J gene TRBJ1-2; TRBD1 is a possible D gene (6 bases). With 6 bases removed from V and 5 bases from J, the gap between germline ends came to 13 bases. Germline V lookup: CDR1 SGHTA, CDR2 FQGNSA. This CDR3 contains 13 residues. DNA for the CDR3: TGTGCCAGCAGTTCTAGACAGGCTTATGGCTACACCTTC. Encoded protein: CASSSRQAYGYTF. The variable domain in full, with the rest retrieved from reference TRBV7-2 and TRBJ1-2, is GAGVSQSPSNKVTEKGKDVELRCDPISGHTALYWYRQSLGQGLEFLIYFQGNSAPDKSGLPSDRFSAERTGGSVSTLTIQRTQQEDSAVYLCASSSRQAYGYTFGSGTRLTVV.

The chain employs TRBV19 and TRBJ2-1; 7 nucleotides align to TRBD2. Trimming removed 3 bases from V and 3 bases from J; junction bases left unmatched: 8. Germline V gene sequence: CDR1 LNHDA, CDR2 SQIVND (reference sequence). This CDR3 contains 16 residues. CDR3 residues: CASSIVGGPGYNEQFF. For the CDR3, the DNA is TGTGCCAGTAGTATTGTGGGAGGGCCAGGCTACAATGAGCAGTTCTTC. Drawing the rest from reference TRBV19 and TRBJ2-1, the complete variable domain is DGGITQSPKYLFRKEGQNVTLSCEQNLNHDAMYWYRQDPGQGLRLIYYSQIVNDFQKGDIAEGYSVSREKKESFPLTVTSAQKNPTAFYLCASSIVGGPGYNEQFFGPGTRLTVL.

This clone occurred a few times. The chain has TRBV7-2 and TRBJ1-1; D remains ambiguous. V gave up 3 bases and J gave up 2 bases, with 4 bases separating them. CDR1 and CDR2 from the germline V gene are SGHTA and FQGNSA. This CDR3 is built from 12 residues. The CDR3 nucleotides read TGTGCCAGCAGCTTTATAAACACTGAAGCTTTCTTT. Its protein is CASSFINTEAFF.

This clone was recorded once. The CDR3 DNA is TGTGCCTGGATCGCCATGGGGGGGATAGCCGACAGGGGAAACTATGGCTACACCTTC. It yields the protein CAWIAMGGIADRGNYGYTF. The rearrangement joins TRBV30 to TRBJ1-2; 8 bases map to TRBD1. Germline CDR1 is GTSNPN and CDR2 is SVGIG (reference sequence). V shed 4 bases, J shed 2 bases, and the junction held 21 bases outside the gene matches. The CDR3 sequence is 19 residues long.

The rearrangement links TRBV5-5 to TRBJ2-3, with D uncertain. CDR3 length: 14 residues. With 3 bases removed from V and 4 bases from J, the gap between germline ends came to 12 bases. Germline CDR1 SGHKS, CDR2 YYEKEE (reference sequence). CDR3 in amino acids: CASSSLRGADTQYF. The CDR3 DNA reads TGTGCCAGCAGCTCCCTAAGAGGCGCAGATACGCAGTATTTT.

The chain links TRBV14 to TRBJ2-1; 7 bases are a match to TRBD1. Per germline, CDR1 SGHDN and CDR2 FVKESK. V shed 4 bases and J 2 bases; nucleotides not matched to a gene: 8. CDR3 size: 16 residues. In nucleotides, the CDR3 is TGTGCCAGCAGCCGCCACCGGGACAGAACCTACAATGAGCAGTTCTTC. This codes for CASSRHRDRTYNEQFF.

V and J are TRBV29-1 and TRBJ1-2; no clear D gene. The CDR3 extends over 16 amino acids. The germline V gene encodes CDR1 SQVTM and CDR2 ANQGSEA. Trimming removed 4 bases at V and 3 bases at J, with 21 bases between. The CDR3, as DNA: TGCAGCGTTGTCATTTTTTCGGGGTCGGGAGACTATGGCTACACCTTC. As protein: CSVVIFSGSGDYGYTF.

The CDR3 here is CASSLSLPNQPQHF. In nucleotides, the CDR3 is TGTGCCAGCAGTTTGTCACTTCCTAATCAGCCCCAGCATTTT. V usage is TRBV27 and J usage is TRBJ1-5; D unclear. CDR3 size: 14 residues. The V end lost 3 bases, the J end lost 4 bases, and 10 bases lay between the germline ends. The germline CDR1 and CDR2 sequences are MNHEY and SMNVEV (reference sequence).

As to this clone: One junction end disagrees with the germline gene, perhaps due to a read error. The genes are TRBV30 and TRBJ1-6; 8 bases match TRBD1. Germline lookup yields CDR1 GTSNPN and CDR2 SVGIG (reference sequence). The CDR3 sequence is 14 residues long. Written as DNA, the CDR3 is TGTGCCTGGAGTGTTACAGGGGGTAATTTACCCCTCCACTTT. It specifies CAWSVTGGNLPLHF.

The chain joins TRBV5-1 to TRBJ2-3; the D is unclear. Germline values: CDR1 SGHRS, CDR2 YFSETQ. The CDR3 sequence is 13 residues long. Trimming took 0 bases from V and 9 from J, leaving 11 bases between them. CDR3 residues: CASSLGSKETQYF. In DNA, the CDR3 is TGCGCCAGCAGCTTGGGTAGCAAGGAAACGCAGTATTTT.

CDR3 loop: CASTFGGGPNEQFF. CDR3 DNA sequence: TGTGCCAGCACCTTTGGGGGGGGCCCTAATGAGCAGTTCTTC. The chain couples TRBV9 to TRBJ2-1, with a tentative D call TRBD2 (7 bases). V shed 6 bases and J shed 7 bases, with 17 bases lying between them. This CDR3 spans 14 amino acids. The V gene's germline CDR1 is SGDLS and CDR2 YYNGEE.

V usage is TRBV7-9 and J usage is TRBJ2-5; a possible D gene is TRBD2 (5 bases). This CDR3 region has 13 residues. V was cut by 3 bases and J by 4 bases, with 9 bases left in between. CDR1 SEHNR and CDR2 FQNEAQ come from the germline V gene (reference sequence). CDR3 nucleotides: TGTGCCAGCAGCTTTATTGGAGGAGAGACCCAGTACTTC. Its translation: CASSFIGGETQYF. Full variable domain (remainder filled in from reference TRBV7-9 and TRBJ2-5): DTGVSQNPRHKITKRGQNVTFRCDPISEHNRLYWYRQTLGQGPEFLTYFQNEAQLEKSRLLSDRFSAERPKGSFSTLEIQRTEQGDSAMYLCASSFIGGETQYFGPGTRLLVL.

This clone has a handful of counts. The gene calls are TRBV5-1 and TRBJ2-1; possible D gene TRBD1, 6 bases. The V gene's germline CDR1 is SGHRS and CDR2 YFSETQ. The CDR3 is 13 residues long. The germline V and J ends were trimmed by 2 bases and 8 bases, with 11 bases remaining between them. In nucleotides, the CDR3 is TGCGCCAGCAGCTTACAGGGTCTGGATGAGCAGTTCTTC. Its translation is CASSLQGLDEQFF.

This clone was detected only a few times. The V gene is TRBV6-1, the J gene TRBJ1-1; no clear D. The CDR3 length is 11 residues. Germline V gene sequence: CDR1 MNHNS, CDR2 SASEGT. V lost 10 bases to trimming and J lost 3 bases, with 9 bases between them. This chain's CDR3 is CANTHHTEAFF. The CDR3 DNA follows: TGTGCCAACACACACCACACTGAAGCTTTCTTT.

This sequence joins TRBV13 and TRBJ1-1; D is unresolved. The CDR3 loop spans 12 amino acids. Germline CDR1 PRHDT, CDR2 FYEKMQ (reference sequence). V shed 5 bases and J shed 8 bases, with 12 bases lying between them. CDR3 residues: CASSRTGREAFF. Here the CDR3 DNA reads TGTGCCAGCAGCCGTACCGGGAGAGAAGCTTTCTTT.

This clone has more than one count but fewer than ten. The V call is TRBV5-1, the J call TRBJ2-3; possibly TRBD2 for D (5 bases). The germline V and J ends were trimmed by 0 bases and 3 bases, with 17 bases remaining between them. This CDR3 region has 17 residues. Germline V gives CDR1 SGHRS, CDR2 YFSETQ. The CDR3 region has the DNA TGCGCCAGCAGCTTGGTCCCGCGGGTTGAGGTGACAGATACGCAGTATTTT. This sequence encodes CASSLVPRVEVTDTQYF.